The present T cell receptor beta chain was sequenced within a study of blood T cell repertoires in COVID-19. This CDR3 contains 15 residues. TCRdb's copy holds only in-frame clones and misses some; the assay was immunoSEQ multiplex PCR. The sample lists under 300,000 clones; 70% to 90% were seen once. The rearrangement links TRBV21-1 to TRBJ1-3. TRBV21-1 is a pseudogene segment. The TCR comes from a woman in her fifties or sixties who had recovered from COVID-19. Input material: PBMCs or T cells enriched from blood (not recorded which). CDR3 bases: TGTGCCAGTCTAGGGTGGACGGGATCCAACGTGATCCAATATTTT. Its translation is CASLGWTGSNVIQYF.